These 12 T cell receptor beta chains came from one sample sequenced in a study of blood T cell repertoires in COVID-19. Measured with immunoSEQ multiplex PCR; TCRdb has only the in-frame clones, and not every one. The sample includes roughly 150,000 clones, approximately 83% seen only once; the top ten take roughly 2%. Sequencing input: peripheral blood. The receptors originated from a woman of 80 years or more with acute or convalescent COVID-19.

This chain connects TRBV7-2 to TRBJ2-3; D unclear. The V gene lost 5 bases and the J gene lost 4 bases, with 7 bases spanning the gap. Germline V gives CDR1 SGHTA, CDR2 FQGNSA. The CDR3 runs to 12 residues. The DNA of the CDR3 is TGTGCCAGCAGCCCGCGTTCAGATACGCAGTATTTT. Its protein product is CASSPRSDTQYF.

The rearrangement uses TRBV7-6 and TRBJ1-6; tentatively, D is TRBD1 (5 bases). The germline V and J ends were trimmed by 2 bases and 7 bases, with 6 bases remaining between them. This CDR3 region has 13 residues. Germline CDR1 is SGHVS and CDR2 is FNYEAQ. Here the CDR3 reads CASSLKGNSPLHF. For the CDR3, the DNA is TGTGCCAGCAGCTTAAAGGGGAATTCACCCCTCCACTTT.

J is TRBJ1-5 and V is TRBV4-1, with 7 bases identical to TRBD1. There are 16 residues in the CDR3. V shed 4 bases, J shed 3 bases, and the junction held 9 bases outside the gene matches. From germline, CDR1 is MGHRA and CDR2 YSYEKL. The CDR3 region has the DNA TGCGCCAGCAGCCCGTCGGCAGGGGGTTCCAATCAGCCCCAGCATTTT. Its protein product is CASSPSAGGSNQPQHF.

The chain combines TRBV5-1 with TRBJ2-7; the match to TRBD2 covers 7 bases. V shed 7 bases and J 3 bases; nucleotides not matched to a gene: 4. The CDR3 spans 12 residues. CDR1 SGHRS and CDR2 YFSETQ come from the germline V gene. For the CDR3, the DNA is TGCGCCAGCTCCCCTAGCGGCTACGAGCAGTACTTC. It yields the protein CASSPSGYEQYF.

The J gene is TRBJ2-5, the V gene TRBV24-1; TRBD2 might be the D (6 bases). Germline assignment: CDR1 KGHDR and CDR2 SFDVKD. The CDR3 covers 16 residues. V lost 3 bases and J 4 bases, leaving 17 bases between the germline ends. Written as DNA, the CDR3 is TGTGCCACCAGTGATCCATCTTTGGGGGGAAGAGAGACCCAGTACTTC. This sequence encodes CATSDPSLGGRETQYF.

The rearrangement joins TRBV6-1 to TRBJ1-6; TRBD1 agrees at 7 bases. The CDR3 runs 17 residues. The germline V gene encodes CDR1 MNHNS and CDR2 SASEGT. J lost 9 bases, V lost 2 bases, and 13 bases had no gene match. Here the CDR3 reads CASSETVRDSETSPLHF. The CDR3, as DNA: TGTGCCAGCAGTGAAACTGTCCGGGACAGTGAAACTTCACCCCTCCACTTT.

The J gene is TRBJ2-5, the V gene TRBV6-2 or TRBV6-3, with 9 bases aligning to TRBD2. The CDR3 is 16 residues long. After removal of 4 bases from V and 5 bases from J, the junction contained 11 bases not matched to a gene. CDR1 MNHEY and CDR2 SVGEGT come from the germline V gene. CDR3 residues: CASSFGGRADGETQYF. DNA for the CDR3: TGTGCCAGCAGTTTCGGCGGGAGGGCCGACGGGGAGACCCAGTACTTC.

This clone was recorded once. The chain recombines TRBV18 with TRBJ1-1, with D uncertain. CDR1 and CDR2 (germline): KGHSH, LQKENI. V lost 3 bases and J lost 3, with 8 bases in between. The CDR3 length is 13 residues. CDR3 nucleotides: TGTGCCAGCTCACCGCTCCGGGACACTGAAGCTTTCTTT. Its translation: CASSPLRDTEAFF.

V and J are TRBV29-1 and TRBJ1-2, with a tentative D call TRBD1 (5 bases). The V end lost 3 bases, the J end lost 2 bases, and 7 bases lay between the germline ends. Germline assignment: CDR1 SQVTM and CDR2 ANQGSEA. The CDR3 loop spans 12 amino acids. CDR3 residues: CSVDPGNYGYTF. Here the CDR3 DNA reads TGCAGCGTTGACCCAGGGAACTATGGCTACACCTTC.

In DNA form, the CDR3 reads TGTGCCAGTAGTATCGGCAGGGACTTCCAAGAGACCCAGTACTTC. Its translation: CASSIGRDFQETQYF. The V call is TRBV19, the J call TRBJ2-5; TRBD2 might be the D (6 bases). This CDR3 region has 15 residues. Trimming removed 3 bases at V and 1 base at J, with 12 bases between. CDR1 and CDR2 from the germline V gene are LNHDA and SQIVND (reference sequence).

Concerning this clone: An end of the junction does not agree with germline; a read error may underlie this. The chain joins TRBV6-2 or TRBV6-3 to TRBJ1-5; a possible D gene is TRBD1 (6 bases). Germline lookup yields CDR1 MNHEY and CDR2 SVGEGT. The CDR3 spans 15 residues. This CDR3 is CASGYLRGGEQPQHF. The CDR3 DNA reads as TGTGCCAGCGGTTATCTCAGGGGAGGGGAACAGCCCCAGCATTTT.

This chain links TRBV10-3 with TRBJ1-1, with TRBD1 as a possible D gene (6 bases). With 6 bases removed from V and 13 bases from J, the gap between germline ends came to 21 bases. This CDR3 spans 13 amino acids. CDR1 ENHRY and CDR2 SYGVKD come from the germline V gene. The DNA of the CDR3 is TGTGCCATCAGGGACAGTCGGACAGCCGGGGATTTCTTT. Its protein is CAIRDSRTAGDFF.